This is a list of T cell receptor beta chains from one sample in a study of T cell repertoires in cytomegalovirus infection. MiXCR was run by TCRdb on the reads, yielding one entry per CDR3 protein. The repertoire holds approximately 700,000 distinct CDR3 sequences, with 35% as singletons. The sample was PBMCs. These TCRs come from a human donor in good health (CMV status not recorded). Some clones in this sample may be carry-over from other donors' samples. CDR3s include the opening cysteine and the closing phenylalanine or tryptophan. The D gene is left open where the match is weak. Clone size is not always given. Where it is, it says once, few, many or a class for expanded clones.

>.|TRBJ1-2|.|TRBV20-1
TGCAGTGCTATCGGTAAAGTGGGCTATGGCTACACCTTC
CSAIGKVGYGYTF
>.|TRBJ2-1|once|TRBV7-6
TGTGCCAGCAGCTTAGTCGTACCGGAGGCGGAGCAGTTCTTC
CASSLVVPEAEQFF
>TRBD2|TRBJ2-2|few|TRBV7-2
TGTGCCAGCAGCCCCCGTGGGACTAGCGGGAGGGGGAACACCGGGGAGCTGTTTTTT
CASSPRGTSGRGNTGELFF
>.|TRBJ2-1|once|TRBV10-3
TGTGCCATCAGTGAATCGGCAGGGGACAATGAGCAGTTCTTC
CAISESAGDNEQFF
>.|TRBJ1-5|many|TRBV18
TGTGCCAGCAGCCCAGACCTTAATCAGCCCCAGCATTTT
CASSPDLNQPQHF
>.|TRBJ1-1|.|TRBV25-1
TGTGCCAGCAGTGACGGGGGAACTGAAGCTTTCTTT
CASSDGGTEAFF
>TRBD2|TRBJ2-1|.|TRBV20-1
TGCAGTGCTAGAGATTCCCCGCGGGGGAGATACAATGAGCAGTTCTTC
CSARDSPRGRYNEQFF
>.|TRBJ2-3|.|TRBV5-1
TGCGCCAGCAGTCTAAATTGGGACATCGATAGCACAGATACGCAGTATTTT
CASSLNWDIDSTDTQYF
>.|TRBJ1-6|many|TRBV12-3/TRBV12-4
TGTGCCAGCAGCGCCCAGACAGGCATTAATTCACCCCTCCACTTT
CASSAQTGINSPLHF
>TRBD1|TRBJ1-1|.|TRBV19
TGTGCCAGTAGCCAAAATCAGGGGGCGGCAGGAGGTACTGAAGCTTTCTTT
CASSQNQGAAGGTEAFF
>.|TRBJ2-5|many|TRBV7-2
TGTGCCAGCAGCCCTGGGACGTTGGAGACCCAGTACTTC
CASSPGTLETQYF
>TRBD2|TRBJ2-1|many|TRBV7-6
TGTGCCAGCAGCGTGGAGACTAGCGGGAGTATCTACAATGAGCAGTTCTTC
CASSVETSGSIYNEQFF
>.|TRBJ2-3|few|TRBV12-3/TRBV12-4
TGTGCCAGCACTCCGCGACTGGTCACAGATACGCAGTATTTT
CASTPRLVTDTQYF
>.|TRBJ2-1|few|TRBV28
TGTGCCAGCAGGTCTCGGCAAGGGGAGCAGTTCTTC
CASRSRQGEQFF
>TRBD2|TRBJ2-7|.|TRBV15
TGTGCCACCAGCAGACACAAGGGACTAGACCCTTACGAGCAGTACTTC
CATSRHKGLDPYEQYF
>.|TRBJ1-2|.|TRBV20-1
TGCAGTGCTAGAGACGGACGGAGATATGGCTACACCTTC
CSARDGRRYGYTF
>TRBD2|TRBJ2-3|once|TRBV5-1
TGCGCCAGCAGGCCTACTCTAGCGGGAGATTTGGCAGATACGCAGTATTTT
CASRPTLAGDLADTQYF
>TRBD2|TRBJ2-7|once|TRBV28
TGTGCCAGCAGTTTCTTAGCGGGAGAGAGCTCCTACGAGCAGTACTTC
CASSFLAGESSYEQYF
>.|TRBJ2-7|.|TRBV28
TGTGCCAGCAGTTCTGTCCTTCGATCCAGGGGCGACGAGCAGTACTTC
CASSSVLRSRGDEQYF
>TRBD1|TRBJ1-2|once|TRBV2
TGTGCCAGCCAGGGACAGGATAACTATGGCTACACCTTC
CASQGQDNYGYTF
>.|TRBJ2-3|few|TRBV7-3
TGTGCCAGCAGCTTAACAGGGCGCACAGATACGCAGTATTTT
CASSLTGRTDTQYF
>TRBD2|TRBJ2-3|.|TRBV7-9
TGTGCCAGCTCCCATACGGGAGGAACAGATACGCAGTATTTT
CASSHTGGTDTQYF
>.|TRBJ2-3|few|TRBV28
TGTGCCAGCAGTCTGAATCTCGGATGGCAGTATTTT
CASSLNLGWQYF
>TRBD1|TRBJ2-6|.|TRBV6-1
TGTGCCAGCAGTGAAATTCCAGGGGGCTGGGCCGTCCTGACTTTC
CASSEIPGGWAVLTF
>.|TRBJ2-1|.|TRBV20-1
TGCAGTGCTAGTGTAGGGGTAGTAAGGCAGTTCTTC
CSASVGVVRQFF
>.|TRBJ1-5|.|TRBV27
TGTGCCAGCAGTTTAACGGGTCTCCATCAGCCCCAGCATTTT
CASSLTGLHQPQHF
>TRBD1|TRBJ1-4|few|TRBV11-2
TGTGCCAGCAGCTCACAGGGGGCTTGGGAAAAACTGTTTTTT
CASSSQGAWEKLFF
>.|TRBJ2-6|many|TRBV7-9
TGTGCCAGCAGCTTAGGTCCGGGTCGGGGGATGCCTGGGGCCAACGTCCTGACTTTC
CASSLGPGRGMPGANVLTF
>.|TRBJ1-1|few|TRBV7-6
TGTGCCAGCAGCGCCACAGGGCCCACTGAAGCTTTCTTT
CASSATGPTEAFF
>.|TRBJ1-3|.|TRBV28
TGTGCCAGCTTGGACACCGGAAACACCATATATTTT
CASLDTGNTIYF
>.|TRBJ2-7|few|TRBV7-6
TGTGCCAGCAGCTTAGACTCAGGGATCGTAGTCCCCTACGAGCAGTACTTC
CASSLDSGIVVPYEQYF
>.|TRBJ1-5|few|TRBV6-2/TRBV6-3
TGTGCCAGCAGTTACTCTTTTCAGCCCCAGCATTTT
CASSYSFQPQHF
>.|TRBJ2-2|many|TRBV6-1
TGTGCCAGCAGTGAAACTGATCTGGTGACAGCTTACACCGGGGAGCTGTTTTTT
CASSETDLVTAYTGELFF
>.|TRBJ2-7|many|TRBV7-2
TGTGCCAGCAGCTTAGGGTTCCACGAGCAGTACTTC
CASSLGFHEQYF
>.|TRBJ2-5|.|TRBV18
TGTGCCAGCTCACCAGTCCGGCGGAAGGAGGAGACCCAGTACTTC
CASSPVRRKEETQYF
>TRBD1|TRBJ2-7|.|TRBV20-1
TGCAGTGCTAGGGATCCCGGGACAGTACCCTACGAGCAGTACTTC
CSARDPGTVPYEQYF
>TRBD1|TRBJ1-4|.|TRBV7-2
TGTGCCAGCAGCCACGGGACAGTAAACCCCCGGAATGAAAAACTGTTTTTT
CASSHGTVNPRNEKLFF
>TRBD1|TRBJ2-7|.|TRBV3-1
TGTGCCAGCAGGGACAGGGCCACAACCCACGAGCAGTACTTC
CASRDRATTHEQYF
>TRBD2|TRBJ2-7|few|TRBV5-6
TGTGCCAGCAGCTTAGGCGGGACTAGCTCCTACGAGCAGTACTTC
CASSLGGTSSYEQYF
>TRBD2|TRBJ2-5|few|TRBV7-9
TGTGCCAGCAGCATAGGGACTAGCGAGCAAGAGACCCAGTACTTC
CASSIGTSEQETQYF
>.|TRBJ1-5|.|TRBV27
TGTGCCACCGCCGGGTATAGCAATCAGCCCCAGCATTTT
CATAGYSNQPQHF
>TRBD1|TRBJ2-7|.|TRBV7-9
TGTGCCAGCAGCTCTGACAGGGAGATGAACTACGAACAGTACTTC
CASSSDREMNYEQYF
>.|TRBJ1-2|.|TRBV20-1
TGCAGTGCTAGAGAACAGGGTGTGGGCTACACCTTC
CSAREQGVGYTF
>TRBD2|TRBJ2-2|many|TRBV7-9
TGTGCCAGCAGCGGTCCCCCAACTAGCGGGGGTAACACCGGGGAGCTGTTTTTT
CASSGPPTSGGNTGELFF
>.|TRBJ2-5|.|TRBV19
TGTGCCAGTAGTATACAACAGGGATGGCGTGAGACCCAGTACTTC
CASSIQQGWRETQYF
>.|TRBJ1-4|few|TRBV25-1
TGTGCCAGCAGTGAAGGAGATAACAGGGCGCATGAAAAACTGTTTTTT
CASSEGDNRAHEKLFF
>TRBD1|TRBJ2-1|.|TRBV28
TGTGCCAGCGCTCTTACAGGGGGCGTAGACAATGAGCAGTTCTTC
CASALTGGVDNEQFF
>.|TRBJ2-3|.|TRBV28
TGTGCCAGCAGTCCACTAGCTCTGCTCGGGACGCAGTATTTT
CASSPLALLGTQYF
>TRBD1|TRBJ1-5|.|TRBV15
TGTGCCACCAGCAGGAGACAGGGGGCCTTCAATCAGCCCCAGCATTTT
CATSRRQGAFNQPQHF
>TRBD1|TRBJ2-5|few|TRBV28
TGTGCCAGCAGTTTAATGACAGGGTTCCAAGAGACCCAGTACTTC
CASSLMTGFQETQYF
>.|TRBJ2-7|.|TRBV6-1
TGTGACAGCAGTGAAGTAGGATACGAGCAGTACTTC
CDSSEVGYEQYF
>TRBD2|TRBJ2-7|many|TRBV6-1
TGTGCCAGCAGTGACGGGGGGGGCTACGAGCAGTACTTC
CASSDGGGYEQYF
>TRBD1|TRBJ2-7|few|TRBV25-1
TGTGCCAGCAGACCATCAAATCGACAGGGCTTATCCTACGAGCAGTACTTC
CASRPSNRQGLSYEQYF
>TRBD1|TRBJ2-2|.|TRBV15
TGTGCCACCAGCAGTTCCGGGACAGTGAACACCGGGGAGCTGTTTTTT
CATSSSGTVNTGELFF
>.|TRBJ1-1|.|TRBV12-3/TRBV12-4
TGTGCCAGCAGTTTATCGCAGGGGCCGGCCACTGAAGCTTTCTTT
CASSLSQGPATEAFF
>TRBD1|TRBJ1-5|few|TRBV28
TGTGCCAGCAGTTTTGGTCAGGGGGCCGCTCAGCCCCAGCATTTT
CASSFGQGAAQPQHF
>.|TRBJ2-5|many|TRBV5-6
TGTGCCAGCAGCTGGCGGGACGGCAAAGAGACCCAGTACTTC
CASSWRDGKETQYF
>.|TRBJ2-7|few|TRBV12-3/TRBV12-4
TGTGCCAGCAGTTCCCCAGGGTTCCACGAGCAGTACTTC
CASSSPGFHEQYF
>TRBD2|TRBJ2-7|.|TRBV28
TGTGCCAGCAGTTCACATAGCGGGAGGGCCCACGAGCAGTACTTC
CASSSHSGRAHEQYF
>.|TRBJ1-5|.|TRBV6-5
TGTGCCCGCAGCGCCCGGGTCCTCTTGGAGCCCCAGCATTTT
CARSARVLLEPQHF